This TCR beta chain was sequenced in a study of siplizumab effects on memory and regulatory T cells. The CDR3 totals 16 residues. The data were produced by immunoSEQ multiplex PCR, yet TCRdb's version contains in-frame clones alone and is incomplete. The profile shows some 100,000 clones, around 90% of them singletons. V is TRBV12-2 and J is TRBJ2-1; the tabulated D call, TRBD2, remains unverified against the DNA. TRBV12-2 is designated a pseudogene. This clonotype was obtained from a human donor in good health. The sequencing sample was made of CD4+ T cells sorted from blood. As DNA, the CDR3 is TGTGCAAGTCGCCCACCTCCGGGGGGCTCCTACAATGAGCAGTTCTTC. Translation gives CASRPPPGGSYNEQFF.